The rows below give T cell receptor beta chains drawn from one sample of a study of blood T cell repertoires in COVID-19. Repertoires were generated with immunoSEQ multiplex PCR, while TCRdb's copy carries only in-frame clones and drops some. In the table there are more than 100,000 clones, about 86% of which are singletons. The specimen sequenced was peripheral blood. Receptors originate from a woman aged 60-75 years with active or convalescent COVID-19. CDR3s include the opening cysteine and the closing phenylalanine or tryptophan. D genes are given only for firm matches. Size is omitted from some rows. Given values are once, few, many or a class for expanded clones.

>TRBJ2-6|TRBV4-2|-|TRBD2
CASSQDLAGWEPGANVLTF
TGTGCCAGCAGCCAAGATCTAGCGGGATGGGAACCTGGGGCCAACGTCCTGACTTTC
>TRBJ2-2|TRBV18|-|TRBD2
CASSPPRASGRAAGELFF
TGTGCCAGCTCACCACCGAGGGCTAGCGGTCGGGCGGCCGGGGAGCTGTTTTTT
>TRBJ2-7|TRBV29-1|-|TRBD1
CSVSDRASYEQYF
TGCAGCGTTTCAGACAGGGCCTCCTACGAGCAGTACTTC
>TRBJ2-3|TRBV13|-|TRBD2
CASSLGLAGDTDTQYF
TGTGCCAGCAGCTTAGGCCTAGCGGGGGACACAGATACGCAGTATTTT
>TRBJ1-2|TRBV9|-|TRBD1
CASTRPGTGFGYTF
TGTGCCAGCACCCGTCCCGGGACAGGGTTTGGCTACACCTTC
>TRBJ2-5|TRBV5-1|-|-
CASSLVVSSSQETQYF
TGCGCCAGCAGCTTGGTTGTTAGCAGCTCCCAAGAGACCCAGTACTTC
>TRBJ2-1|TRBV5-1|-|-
CASSLQGEEFF
TGCGCCAGCAGCTTACAGGGTGAGGAGTTCTTC
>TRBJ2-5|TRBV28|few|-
CASSLGSVIQETQYF
TGTGCCAGCAGTTTAGGTAGCGTAATTCAAGAGACCCAGTACTTC
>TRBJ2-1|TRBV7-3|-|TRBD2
CASSFFASGTYNEQFF
TGTGCCAGCAGCTTCTTTGCTAGCGGGACCTACAATGAGCAGTTCTTC
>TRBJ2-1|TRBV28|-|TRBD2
CATYGTSGTDEQFF
TGTGCCACCTACGGGACTAGCGGGACGGATGAGCAGTTCTTC
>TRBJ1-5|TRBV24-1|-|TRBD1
CATSEGTVSNQPQHF
TGTGCCACCAGTGAAGGGACAGTAAGCAATCAGCCCCAGCATTTT
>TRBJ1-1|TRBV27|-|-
CASSLGRGTEAFF
TGTGCCAGCAGCCTCGGACGGGGAACTGAAGCTTTCTTT
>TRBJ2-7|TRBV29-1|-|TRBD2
CSVVETSGYEQYF
TGCAGCGTTGTTGAGACTAGCGGTTACGAGCAGTACTTC
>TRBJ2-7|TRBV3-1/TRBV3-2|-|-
CASSHLVEQYF
TGTGCCAGCAGCCACCTCGTGGAGCAGTACTTC
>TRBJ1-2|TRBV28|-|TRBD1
CASSLSGTGGYGYTF
TGTGCCAGCAGTTTATCCGGGACAGGCGGCTATGGCTACACCTTC
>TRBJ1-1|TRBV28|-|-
CASSLRTENTEAFF
TGTGCCAGCAGTTTAAGGACAGAGAACACTGAAGCTTTCTTT
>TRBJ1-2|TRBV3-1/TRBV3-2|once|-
CASSRTTGNGYTF
TGTGCCAGCAGCCGCACGACCGGGAATGGCTACACCTTC
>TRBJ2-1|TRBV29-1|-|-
CSVFSILSDEQFF
TGCAGCGTTTTTTCCATATTAAGCGATGAGCAGTTCTTC
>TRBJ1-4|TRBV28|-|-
CASSLESQGGEKLFF
TGTGCCAGCAGTTTAGAGAGTCAGGGCGGTGAAAAACTGTTTTTT
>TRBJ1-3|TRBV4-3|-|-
CASSQVPVGNTIYF
TGCGCCAGCAGCCAAGTTCCAGTTGGAAACACCATATATTTT
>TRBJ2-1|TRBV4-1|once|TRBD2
CASSLFGTSGKPSYNEQFF
TGCGCCAGCAGCCTCTTCGGGACTAGCGGGAAACCCTCCTACAATGAGCAGTTCTTC
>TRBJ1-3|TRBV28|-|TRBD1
CASSGDRSKGNTIYF
TGTGCCAGCAGTGGGGACAGGTCAAAAGGAAACACCATATATTTT
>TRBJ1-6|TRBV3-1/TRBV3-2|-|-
CASSQGIQNSPLHF
TGTGCCAGCAGCCAAGGAATCCAGAACTCACCCCTCCACTTT
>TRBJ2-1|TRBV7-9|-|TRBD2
CASSSGGEREIDEQFF
TGTGCCAGCAGCTCGGGGGGTGAGCGGGAGATCGATGAGCAGTTCTTC
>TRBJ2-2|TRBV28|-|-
CASSFAGPKGTGELFF
TGTGCCAGCAGTTTCGCGGGGCCTAAGGGGACCGGGGAGCTGTTTTTT
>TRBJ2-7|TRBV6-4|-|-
CASSQEGGYEQYF
TGTGCCAGCAGTCAGGAGGGTGGTTACGAGCAGTACTTC
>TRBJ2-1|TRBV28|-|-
CASSFVGKRLSSYNEQFF
TGTGCCAGCAGTTTTGTTGGTAAGAGACTGAGCTCCTACAATGAGCAGTTCTTC
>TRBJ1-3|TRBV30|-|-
CAWSSGYGNTIYF
TGTGCCTGGAGTTCAGGGTATGGAAACACCATATATTTT
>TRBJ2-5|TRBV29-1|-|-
CSVGLSARRETQYF
TGCAGCGTTGGTCTCTCCGCTAGACGAGAGACCCAGTACTTC
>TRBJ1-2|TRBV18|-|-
CASSPLEFYGYTF
TGTGCCAGCTCACCACTAGAGTTCTATGGCTACACCTTC
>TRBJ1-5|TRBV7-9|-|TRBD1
CASSLGTGWAQHF
TGTGCCAGCAGCTTAGGGACAGGGTGGGCCCAGCATTTT
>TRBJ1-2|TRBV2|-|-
CASSEQYRSGGNYGYTF
TGTGCCAGCAGTGAACAGTACAGGTCGGGAGGTAACTATGGCTACACCTTC
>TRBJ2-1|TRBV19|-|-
CASRELAYNEQFF
TGTGCCAGTAGGGAACTAGCCTACAATGAGCAGTTCTTC
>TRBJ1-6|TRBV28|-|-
CASSGRREPNSPLHF
TGTGCCAGCAGTGGGCGGAGGGAGCCTAATTCACCCCTCCACTTT
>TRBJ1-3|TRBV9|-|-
CASSESGHFSGNTIYF
TGTGCCAGCAGCGAGTCGGGACATTTCTCTGGAAACACCATATATTTT
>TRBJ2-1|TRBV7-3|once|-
CASSSQAYNEQFF
TGTGCCAGCAGCTCACAGGCCTACAATGAGCAGTTCTTC
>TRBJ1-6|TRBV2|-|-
CASSQGRNNSPLHF
TGTGCCAGCAGTCAGGGAAGAAATAATTCACCCCTCCACTTT
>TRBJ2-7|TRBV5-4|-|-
CASSPSAAGPHEQYF
TGTGCCAGCAGCCCCTCCGCGGCAGGGCCCCACGAGCAGTACTTC
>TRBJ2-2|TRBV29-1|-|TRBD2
CSARGANTGELFF
TGCAGCGCCCGGGGGGCGAACACCGGGGAGCTGTTTTTT
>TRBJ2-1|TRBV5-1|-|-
CASIIAPNSYNEQFF
TGCGCCAGCATAATAGCACCGAACTCCTACAATGAGCAGTTCTTC
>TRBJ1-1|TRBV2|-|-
CASSEGPTVNTEAFF
TGTGCCAGCAGTGAAGGTCCCACGGTGAACACTGAAGCTTTCTTT
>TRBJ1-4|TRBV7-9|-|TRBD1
CASSGGQGFSEKLFF
TGTGCCAGCAGCGGCGGACAGGGTTTTAGTGAAAAACTGTTTTTT
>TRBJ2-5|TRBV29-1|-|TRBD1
CSVTTGEETQYF
TGCAGCGTCACCACAGGGGAAGAGACCCAGTACTTC
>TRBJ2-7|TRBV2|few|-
CAIPFTTRTPYEQYF
TGTGCCATTCCCTTTACTACCCGCACCCCCTACGAGCAGTACTTC
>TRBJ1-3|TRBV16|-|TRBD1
CASTLQGTGNTIYF
TGTGCCAGCACGTTACAGGGGACTGGAAACACCATATATTTT
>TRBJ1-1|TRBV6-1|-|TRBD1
CASSGSYTGANTEAFF
TGTGCCAGCAGTGGGTCTTATACAGGGGCGAACACTGAAGCTTTCTTT
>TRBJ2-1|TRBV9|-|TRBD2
CASSATSGLPWGQFF
TGTGCCAGCAGCGCGACTAGCGGGCTCCCCTGGGGGCAGTTCTTC
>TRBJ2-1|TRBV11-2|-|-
CASSSLIGHTYNEQFF
TGTGCCAGCAGCTCCCTTATAGGACACACCTACAATGAGCAGTTCTTC
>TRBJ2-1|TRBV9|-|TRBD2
CASSPRTSGDNEQFF
TGTGCCAGCAGCCCAAGGACTAGCGGGGACAATGAGCAGTTCTTC
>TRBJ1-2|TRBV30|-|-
CAWSVQRYGYTF
TGTGCCTGGAGTGTGCAGAGGTATGGCTACACCTTC
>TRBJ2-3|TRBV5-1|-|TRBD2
CASSYSSGAGKTDTQYF
TGCGCCAGCAGTTATTCTAGCGGGGCGGGGAAAACAGATACGCAGTATTTT